This is a list of T cell receptor beta chains from one sample in a study of OX40 agonist ivuxolimab in advanced cancers. Some clones are missing from TCRdb's copy, which holds only in-frame ones; the method was immunoSEQ multiplex PCR. The sample lists tens of thousands of clones, over 85% occurring once. This sample comprised CD4+ or CD8+ T cells sorted from blood, obtained in a trial of the OX40 agonist ivuxolimab. The receptors originated from an adult with an advanced solid tumor such as melanoma, head and neck, liver or kidney cancer. The CDR3 runs from the conserved cysteine through the conserved F or W. A D gene is named only where the DNA matches it firmly. Expanded clones get a size class; other rows say once, few or many, or leave the size out.

j_gene,abundance,v_gene,d_gene,CDR3nt,CDR3aa
TRBJ2-7,NA,TRBV18,NA,TGTGCCAGCTCACCACCGGGCATGGGGAGAGGGGAGCAGTACTTC,CASSPPGMGRGEQYF
TRBJ1-2,NA,TRBV18,NA,TGTGCCAGCTCATTTTTCACCGGGTCAGCGAACCACTATGGCTACACCTTC,CASSFFTGSANHYGYTF
TRBJ2-7,NA,TRBV11-3,TRBD2,TGTGCCAGCAGCCGACTAGCGGGAGTCTACGAGCAGTACTTC,CASSRLAGVYEQYF
TRBJ1-2,NA,TRBV20-1,NA,TGCAGTGCTTCATCGGTGAATGGCTACACCTTC,CSASSVNGYTF
TRBJ1-1,NA,TRBV6-5,TRBD1,TGTGCCAGCAGTTACGGGGGGACAGTCGAGTTACCTTTCTTT,CASSYGGTVELPFF
TRBJ2-7,NA,TRBV6-5,TRBD2,TGTGCCAGCAGTTTGGGGACTAGCGGGAGGAATGAGCAGTACTTC,CASSLGTSGRNEQYF
TRBJ2-3,NA,TRBV15,NA,TGTGCCACCAGCACCAGGACTGCAACAGATACGCAGTATTTT,CATSTRTATDTQYF
TRBJ1-4,NA,TRBV10-2,NA,TGCGCCAGCAGTGAGTCCGGCGGGACTAATGAAAAACTGTTTTTT,CASSESGGTNEKLFF
TRBJ1-1,NA,TRBV4-2,TRBD1,TGTGCCAGCAGCTTGGGACAGGGGATCGGTGTGGACACTGAAGCTTTCTTT,CASSLGQGIGVDTEAFF
TRBJ2-6,NA,TRBV30,TRBD2,TGTGCCTGGGGTAGCGGGTCTCTCTCTGGGGCCAACGTCCTGACTTTC,CAWGSGSLSGANVLTF
TRBJ1-2,NA,TRBV5-1,NA,TGCGCCAGCAGCTTGGCGGGTAGGCAGAATTCCGGCTACACCTTC,CASSLAGRQNSGYTF
TRBJ1-1,few,TRBV5-6,NA,TGTGCCAGCAGCTTGGGGCAGGAAGCTTTCTTT,CASSLGQEAFF
TRBJ1-2,NA,TRBV10-1,NA,TGCGCCAGCAGTGAGTCCGGGACATCCCCGGAGGGCTACACCTTC,CASSESGTSPEGYTF
TRBJ2-1,NA,TRBV11-2,TRBD2,TGTGCCAGCAGCTTCCGGGAGGCGGATGAGCAGTTCTTC,CASSFREADEQFF
TRBJ2-5,NA,TRBV5-1,TRBD2,TGCGCCAGCAGCTTGGAGCCTAGCGGCGGAGAGACCCAGTACTTC,CASSLEPSGGETQYF
TRBJ1-5,NA,TRBV18,TRBD1,TGTGCCAGCTCAGGAACAGGGGTCGGCAATCAGCCCCAGCATTTT,CASSGTGVGNQPQHF
TRBJ2-7,NA,TRBV6-6,TRBD1,TGTGCCAGCAGTTACGAGACAGGGGGAAGGCAGTACTTC,CASSYETGGRQYF
TRBJ1-5,NA,TRBV7-9,NA,TGTGCCAGCAGCTTAGCGAGCAATCAGCCCCGGCATTTT,CASSLASNQPRHF
TRBJ1-1,NA,TRBV9,TRBD1,TGTGCCAGCAGCCCCCGACAGGGCAGCACTGAAGCTTTCTTT,CASSPRQGSTEAFF
TRBJ1-1,NA,TRBV6-1,TRBD1,TGTGCCAGCAGTTTTTGGGGACAGGGGGAACCTGAAGCTTTCTTT,CASSFWGQGEPEAFF
TRBJ2-7,NA,TRBV28,TRBD2,TGTGCCAGCTACCCGGGACTAGGGGGTTTGCACGAGCAGTACTTC,CASYPGLGGLHEQYF
TRBJ2-2,NA,TRBV11-3,NA,TGTGCCAGCAGCTTAGATTCAGGCGCGGAGCTGTTTTTT,CASSLDSGAELFF
TRBJ2-1,NA,TRBV5-1,NA,TGCGCCAGCAGCTTGGTATCGGGAGTTGGGTACAATGAGCAGTTCTTC,CASSLVSGVGYNEQFF
TRBJ2-2,NA,TRBV10-3,TRBD1,TGTGCCATCAGTGCAAGGGCAGGGGGCCTGGCCGGGGAGCTGTTTTTT,CAISARAGGLAGELFF
TRBJ2-1,NA,TRBV9,NA,TGTGCCAGCAGCGTAGGTCCGGACATAAACAATGAGCAGTTCTTC,CASSVGPDINNEQFF
TRBJ2-3,NA,TRBV19,TRBD2,TGTGCCAGTAGTCCAGGGACTAGCGGGAGGGCGAATACGCAGTATTTT,CASSPGTSGRANTQYF
TRBJ2-5,NA,TRBV7-9,NA,TGTGCCAGCAGTCAAGATCGGGGGTCGTCCGGTGAGACCCAGTACTTC,CASSQDRGSSGETQYF
TRBJ2-7,NA,TRBV18,TRBD1,TGTGCCAGCTCACCTCCTACAGGGGCCTACGAGCAGTACTTC,CASSPPTGAYEQYF
TRBJ1-1,NA,TRBV18,NA,TGTGCCAGCTCTCTGACGGTGAACACTGAAGCTTTCTTT,CASSLTVNTEAFF
TRBJ2-3,NA,TRBV6-1,NA,TGTGCCAGCAGTGGCGCCGGGACACTGGGAGATACGCAGTATTTT,CASSGAGTLGDTQYF
TRBJ2-7,NA,TRBV7-7,TRBD2,TGTGCTAGCAGCACCGGACTAGAGGGCGAGCAGTACTTC,CASSTGLEGEQYF